This T cell receptor beta chain derives from a study of blood T cell repertoires in COVID-19. Study background: Samples taken during acute and convalescent COVID-19 were collected in the United States, Italy and Spain.

The repertoire was sequenced with immunoSEQ multiplex PCR; TCRdb's copy has only in-frame clones and lacks some. This table holds around 120,000 clones, less than 80% found once. Sequences were obtained from peripheral blood. The sequence was obtained from a man between 50 and 59 years old with acute or convalescent COVID-19.

CDR3 region: CASSYSLAGSYEQYF. CDR3 in DNA: TGTGCCAGCAGTTACTCGCTAGCGGGGTCCTACGAGCAGTACTTC. The chain joins TRBV6-5 to TRBJ2-7; 9 bases agree with TRBD2. Trimming took 0 bases from V and 1 from J; bases not matched to a gene: 1. The CDR3 is made up of 15 amino acids. Germline V lookup: CDR1 MNHEY, CDR2 SVGAGI.